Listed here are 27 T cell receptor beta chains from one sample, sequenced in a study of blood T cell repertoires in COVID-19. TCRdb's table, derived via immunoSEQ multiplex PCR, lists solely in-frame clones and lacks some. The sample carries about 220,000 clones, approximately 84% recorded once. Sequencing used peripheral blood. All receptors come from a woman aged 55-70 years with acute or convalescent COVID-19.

The CDR3, as DNA: TGTGCCACCAGTGGTTCCGGGACAGGACGCACAGATACGCAGTATTTT. Protein: CATSGSGTGRTDTQYF. The gene calls are TRBV24-1 and TRBJ2-3, with 8 bases that match TRBD1. The CDR3 extends over 16 amino acids. Germline lookup yields CDR1 KGHDR and CDR2 SFDVKD. After removal of 5 bases from V and 1 base from J, the junction contained 7 bases not matched to a gene.

The CDR3 protein is CASSLAGDSPLHF. In DNA form, the CDR3 reads TGTGCCAGCAGCTTAGCAGGGGACTCACCCCTCCACTTT. This chain connects TRBV11-2 to TRBJ1-6, with TRBD1 as a possible D gene (6 bases). CDR1 is SGHAT, CDR2 FQNNGV, per germline. V was clipped by 1 base and J by 10 bases, with 8 bases between them. This CDR3 has 13 residues.

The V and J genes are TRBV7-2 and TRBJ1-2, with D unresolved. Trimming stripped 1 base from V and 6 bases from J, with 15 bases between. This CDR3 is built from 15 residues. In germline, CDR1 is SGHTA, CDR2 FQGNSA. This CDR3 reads CASSLVLPPVDGYTF. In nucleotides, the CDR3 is TGTGCCAGCAGCTTAGTCCTACCCCCCGTGGATGGCTACACCTTC.

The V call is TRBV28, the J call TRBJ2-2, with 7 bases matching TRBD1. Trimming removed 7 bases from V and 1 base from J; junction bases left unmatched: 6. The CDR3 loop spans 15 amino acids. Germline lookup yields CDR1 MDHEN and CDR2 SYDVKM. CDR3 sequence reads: CASIPGQLNTGELFF. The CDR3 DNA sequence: TGTGCCAGCATCCCGGGACAGCTGAACACCGGGGAGCTGTTTTTT.

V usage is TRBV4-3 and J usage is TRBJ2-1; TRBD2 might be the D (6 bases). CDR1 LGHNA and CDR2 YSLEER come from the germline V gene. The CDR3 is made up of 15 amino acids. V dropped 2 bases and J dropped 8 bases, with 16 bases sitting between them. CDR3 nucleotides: TGCGCCAGCAGCCAACGAACACCGGGGGTCGATGAGCAGTTCTTC. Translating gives CASSQRTPGVDEQFF.

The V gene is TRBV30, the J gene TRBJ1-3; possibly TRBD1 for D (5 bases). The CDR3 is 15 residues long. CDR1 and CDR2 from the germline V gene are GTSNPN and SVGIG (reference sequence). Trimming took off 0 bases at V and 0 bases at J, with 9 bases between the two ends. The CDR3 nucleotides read TGTGCCTGGAGTGTACGGGGGACCTCTGGAAACACCATATATTTT. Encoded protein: CAWSVRGTSGNTIYF.

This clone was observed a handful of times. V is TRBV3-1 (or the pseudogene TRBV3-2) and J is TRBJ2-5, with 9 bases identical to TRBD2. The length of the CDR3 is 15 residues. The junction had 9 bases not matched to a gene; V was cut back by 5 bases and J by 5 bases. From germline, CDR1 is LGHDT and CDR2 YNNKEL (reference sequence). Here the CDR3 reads CASSSRGGRSETQYF. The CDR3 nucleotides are TGTGCCAGCAGCTCGCGGGGGGGCAGGTCGGAGACCCAGTACTTC.

The DNA for the CDR3 is TGTGCCAGCAGTGAAGCGGGGGGATATAGCAATCAGCCCCAGCATTTT. It yields the protein CASSEAGGYSNQPQHF. The chain combines TRBV2 with TRBJ1-5, with a tentative D call TRBD1 (5 bases). The germline V and J ends were trimmed by 0 bases and 0 bases, with 9 bases remaining between them. Germline V gene lookup returns CDR1 SNHLY and CDR2 FYNNEI. This CDR3 region has 16 residues.

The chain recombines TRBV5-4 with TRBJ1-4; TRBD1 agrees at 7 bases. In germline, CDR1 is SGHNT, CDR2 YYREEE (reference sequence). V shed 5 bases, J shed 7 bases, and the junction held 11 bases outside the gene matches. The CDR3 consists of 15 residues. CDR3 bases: TGTGCCAGCAGACGTACGACAGGGTCTAGTGAAAAACTGTTTTTT. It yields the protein CASRRTTGSSEKLFF.

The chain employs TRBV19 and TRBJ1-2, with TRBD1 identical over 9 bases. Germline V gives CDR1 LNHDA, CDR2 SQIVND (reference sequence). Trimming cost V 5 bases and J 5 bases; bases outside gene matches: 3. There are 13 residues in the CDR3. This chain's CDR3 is CASSAGTGYGYTF. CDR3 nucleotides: TGTGCCAGTAGTGCCGGGACAGGGTATGGCTACACCTTC.

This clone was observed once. The DNA for the CDR3 is TGTGCCAGCAGCTTAGAGCGGGGGAGGAACGAGCAGTACTTC. Amino acid sequence: CASSLERGRNEQYF. The chain joins TRBV7-2 to TRBJ2-7, with TRBD2 matching over 8 bases. Germline V gene data show CDR1 as SGHTA and CDR2 as FQGNSA. The CDR3 extends over 14 amino acids. The V gene end was trimmed by 1 base and the J gene end by 5 bases; junction bases not matched to a gene: 4. The variable domain in full, completed from reference TRBV7-2 and TRBJ2-7, reads GAGVSQSPSNKVTEKGKDVELRCDPISGHTALYWYRQSLGQGLEFLIYFQGNSAPDKSGLPSDRFSAERTGGSVSTLTIQRTQQEDSAVYLCASSLERGRNEQYFGPGTRLTVT.

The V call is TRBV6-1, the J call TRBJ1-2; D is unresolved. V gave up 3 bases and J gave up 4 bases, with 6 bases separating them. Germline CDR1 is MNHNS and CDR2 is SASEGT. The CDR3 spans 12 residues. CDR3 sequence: CASSEAVYGYTF. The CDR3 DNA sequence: TGTGCCAGCAGTGAGGCGGTCTATGGCTACACCTTC.

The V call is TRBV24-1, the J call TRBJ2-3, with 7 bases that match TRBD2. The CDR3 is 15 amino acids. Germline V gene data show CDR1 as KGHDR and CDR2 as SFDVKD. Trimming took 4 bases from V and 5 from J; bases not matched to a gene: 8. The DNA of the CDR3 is TGTGCCACCAGTGAGGGGCGGGGGTTTTTAGATACGCAGTATTTT. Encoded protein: CATSEGRGFLDTQYF.

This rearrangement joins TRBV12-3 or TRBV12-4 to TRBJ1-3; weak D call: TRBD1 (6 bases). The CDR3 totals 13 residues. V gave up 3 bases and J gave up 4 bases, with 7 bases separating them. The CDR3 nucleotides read TGTGCCAGCAGTTTGCAGGGGGGAAACACCATATATTTT. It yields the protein CASSLQGGNTIYF.

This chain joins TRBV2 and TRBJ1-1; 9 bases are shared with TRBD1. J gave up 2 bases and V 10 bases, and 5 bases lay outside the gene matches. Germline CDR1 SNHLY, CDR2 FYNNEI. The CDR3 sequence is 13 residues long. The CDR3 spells CAKDRGSNTEAFF. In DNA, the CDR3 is TGTGCCAAGGACAGGGGCTCCAACACTGAAGCTTTCTTT.

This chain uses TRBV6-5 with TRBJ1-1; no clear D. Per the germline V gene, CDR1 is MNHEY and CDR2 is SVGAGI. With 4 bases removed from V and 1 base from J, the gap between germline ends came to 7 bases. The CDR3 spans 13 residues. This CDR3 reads CASSSIENTEAFF. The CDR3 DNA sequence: TGTGCCAGCAGTTCTATTGAGAACACTGAAGCTTTCTTT.

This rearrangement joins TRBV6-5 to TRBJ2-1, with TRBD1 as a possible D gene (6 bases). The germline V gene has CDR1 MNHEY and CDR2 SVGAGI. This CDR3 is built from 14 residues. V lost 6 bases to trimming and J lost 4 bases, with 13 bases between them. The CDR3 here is CASSQTGNYNEQFF. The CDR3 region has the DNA TGTGCCAGCAGCCAGACAGGAAATTACAATGAGCAGTTCTTC.

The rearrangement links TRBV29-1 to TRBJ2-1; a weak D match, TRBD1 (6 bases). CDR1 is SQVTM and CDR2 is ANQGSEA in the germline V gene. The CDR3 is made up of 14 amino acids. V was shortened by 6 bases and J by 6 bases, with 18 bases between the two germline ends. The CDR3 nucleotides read TGCAGCGTCCTTAGGGAAGGGGGTCTCAATGAGCAGTTCTTC. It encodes CSVLREGGLNEQFF.

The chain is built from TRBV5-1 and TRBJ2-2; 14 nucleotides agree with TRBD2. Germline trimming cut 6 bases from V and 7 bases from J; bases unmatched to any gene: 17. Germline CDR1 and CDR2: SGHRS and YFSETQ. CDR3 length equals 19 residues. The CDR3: CASKPTGTSGGFRIGELFF. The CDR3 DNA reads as TGCGCCAGCAAACCCACCGGGACTAGCGGGGGATTCCGGATCGGGGAGCTGTTTTTT.

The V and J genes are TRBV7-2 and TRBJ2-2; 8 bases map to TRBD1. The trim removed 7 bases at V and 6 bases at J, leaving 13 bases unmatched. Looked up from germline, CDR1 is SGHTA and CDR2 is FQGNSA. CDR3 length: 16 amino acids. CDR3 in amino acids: CASTVPLDRDSGELFF. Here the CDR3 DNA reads TGTGCCAGCACCGTACCGCTGGACAGGGATTCCGGGGAGCTGTTTTTT.

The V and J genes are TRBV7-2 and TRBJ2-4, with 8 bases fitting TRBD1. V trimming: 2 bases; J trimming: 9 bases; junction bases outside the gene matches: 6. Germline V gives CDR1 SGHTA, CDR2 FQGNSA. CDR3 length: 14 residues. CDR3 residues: CASSLPAGQGIQYF. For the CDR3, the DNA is TGTGCCAGCAGCTTACCGGCTGGACAGGGCATTCAGTACTTC.

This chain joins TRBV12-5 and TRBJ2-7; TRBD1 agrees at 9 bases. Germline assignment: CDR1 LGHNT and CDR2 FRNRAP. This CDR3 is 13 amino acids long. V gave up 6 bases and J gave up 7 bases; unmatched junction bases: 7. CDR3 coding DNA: TGTGCTAGTGGGGTCGGGACAGGGTTTGAGCAGTACTTC. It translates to CASGVGTGFEQYF.

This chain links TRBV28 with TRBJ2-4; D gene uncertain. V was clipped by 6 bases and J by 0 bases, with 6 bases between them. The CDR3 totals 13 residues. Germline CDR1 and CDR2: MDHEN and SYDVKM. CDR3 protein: CASSLLAKNIQYF. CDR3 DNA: TGTGCCAGCAGCCTACTAGCCAAAAACATTCAGTACTTC.

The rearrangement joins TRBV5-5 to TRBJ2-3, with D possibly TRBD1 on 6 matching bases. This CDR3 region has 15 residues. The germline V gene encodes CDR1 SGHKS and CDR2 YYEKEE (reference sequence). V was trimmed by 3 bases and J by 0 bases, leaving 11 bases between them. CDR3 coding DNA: TGTGCCAGCAGCTCCACAGGGTCTAGCACAGATACGCAGTATTTT. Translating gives CASSSTGSSTDTQYF.

This CDR3 is CASSLSELQETQYF. In DNA, the CDR3 is TGTGCCAGCAGCTTGTCTGAACTACAAGAGACCCAGTACTTC. The chain uses TRBV5-8 and TRBJ2-5, with unresolved D. V lost 1 base, J lost 2 bases, and 9 bases lay in between. Germline V gives CDR1 SGHTS, CDR2 YDEGEE. The length of the CDR3 is 14 residues.

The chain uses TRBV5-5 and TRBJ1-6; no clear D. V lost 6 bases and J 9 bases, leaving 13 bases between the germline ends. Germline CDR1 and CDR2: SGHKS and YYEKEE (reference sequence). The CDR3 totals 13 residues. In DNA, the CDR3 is TGTGCCAGCACCTTCAACTACGGTTCACCCCTCCACTTT. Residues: CASTFNYGSPLHF.

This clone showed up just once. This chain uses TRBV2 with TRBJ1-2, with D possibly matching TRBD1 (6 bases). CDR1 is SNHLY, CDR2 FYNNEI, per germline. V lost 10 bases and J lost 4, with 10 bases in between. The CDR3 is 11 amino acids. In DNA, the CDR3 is TGTGCCACAGGGGATAGCTATGGCTACACCTTC. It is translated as CATGDSYGYTF.